These 3 T cell receptor beta chains were all obtained from the same sample, sequenced in a study of identical twins (TCRdb year 2016). Libraries came from 5' RACE. Sequenced using an Illumina HiSeq 2000. The raw public data were reprocessed by TCRdb itself: fastp quality trimming at Q25, MiXCR clonotype calling, in-frame beta chains only. Under each unique CDR3 protein, matching rows form one entry showing the most common genes and DNA. The sample table holds 1.5 million to 2 million distinct CDR3 sequences, of which roughly 35% were seen once. The top ten hold approximately 0.25% of the sample. The material sequenced was cord blood. These receptors came from a newborn girl in good health.

The V call is TRBV6-5, the J call TRBJ2-1; TRBD2 might be the D (6 bases). Trimming removed 2 bases at V and 6 bases at J, with 14 bases between. CDR1 MNHEY and CDR2 SVGAGI come from the germline V gene. This CDR3 has 15 residues. CDR3 protein: CASSYSLAPGNEQFF. The CDR3 bases are TGTGCCAGCAGTTACAGCCTAGCGCCCGGCAATGAGCAGTTCTTC.

V gene TRBV25-1 combines with J gene TRBJ2-7; D is unclear. The J call may be mistaken, given a closer DNA end match to TRBJ2-5. The germline V gene has CDR1 MGHDK and CDR2 SYGVNS. The CDR3 length is 14 residues. CDR3 sequence reads: CASSGTTFFQTQYF. DNA for the CDR3: TGTGCCAGCAGTGGCACCACCTTCTTTCAGACCCAGTACTTC.

This clonotype was counted only a few times. This chain joins TRBV7-9 and TRBJ2-3; D gene unclear. This CDR3 contains 12 residues. V dropped 5 bases and J dropped 6 bases, with 9 bases sitting between them. Germline CDR1 reads SEHNR; CDR2 reads FQNEAQ (reference sequence). The DNA of the CDR3 is TGTGCCAGCAGCCCCGTAATGGATACGCAGTATTTT. Translating it yields CASSPVMDTQYF. The full variable domain, completed using reference TRBV7-9 and TRBJ2-3, is DTGVSQNPRHKITKRGQNVTFRCDPISEHNRLYWYRQTLGQGPEFLTYFQNEAQLEKSRLLSDRFSAERPKGSFSTLEIQRTEQGDSAMYLCASSPVMDTQYFGPGTRLTVL.